These T cell receptor beta chains were read from a single sample in a study of T-cell reconstitution after alpha-beta-depleted transplantation in children. MiXCR, applied by TCRdb to the PCR reads, yields one record per CDR3 protein. Seen here are over 150,000 distinct CDR3 sequences, approximately 12% observed once, and the top ten hold over 10%. This sample comprised PBMCs, obtained before TCRalphabeta/CD19-depleted stem cell transplant. Receptors were obtained from a boy aged 2 to 10 with acute myeloid leukemia, due to receive a stem cell transplant. Each CDR3 is given without its conserved first and last residue.

j_call,v_call,cdr3_aa
TRBJ2-2,TRBV7-9,ASSLGTWELF
TRBJ2-1,TRBV5-6,ASSPRQGPFNEQF
TRBJ1-6,TRBV18,ASSPTGSPNSPLH
TRBJ2-1,TRBV9,ASSVDSGALEQF
TRBJ2-7,TRBV9,ASSVADAEDILGYEQY
TRBJ2-5,TRBV14,ASSQWTGWGETQY
TRBJ2-7,TRBV20-1,SARPPGGGSYSYEQY
TRBJ2-7,TRBV20-1,TSQGGEYEQY
TRBJ1-1,TRBV2,ASSGQGNTEAF
TRBJ2-5,TRBV6-5,ASSLQPGLGETQY
TRBJ2-3,TRBV25-1,ASSPGPTDTQY
TRBJ1-1,TRBV11-3,ASSLTGVAEAF
TRBJ2-5,TRBV18,ASSPGSQDTQY
TRBJ1-4,TRBV7-9,ASSRQDLNEKLF
TRBJ2-3,TRBV12-3/TRBV12-4,ASSSQDYLSTQY
TRBJ2-1,TRBV28,ASSLWEGGSSYNEQF
TRBJ2-7,TRBV11-2,ASSLGTEATYEQY
TRBJ2-7,TRBV28,ASNFDRGFYEQY
TRBJ1-1,TRBV7-9,ASSLGRRDF
TRBJ2-3,TRBV4-2,ASSQVEAGADTDTQY
TRBJ2-1,TRBV5-1,ASSVTTGTSYNEQF
TRBJ2-1,TRBV12-3/TRBV12-4,ASLILESSYNEQF
TRBJ2-1,TRBV6-1,ASRAGTSGVNEQF
TRBJ2-3,TRBV4-1,ASSEGQGITDTQY
TRBJ1-4,TRBV5-1,ASSLAARAEEKLF
TRBJ2-2,TRBV5-1,ASSENTNTGELF
TRBJ1-1,TRBV19,ASKRKGRGTEAF
TRBJ2-1,TRBV3-1,ASSQARGTSGSNEQF
TRBJ1-6,TRBV5-1,ASSFFLQESNSPLH
TRBJ2-2,TRBV25-1,ASRATGPGELF
TRBJ2-3,TRBV20-1,SARVERTDTQY
TRBJ2-4,TRBV7-2,ASSLFRDGGADHIQY